This T cell receptor (beta chain) was captured in a study of cytomegalovirus exposure and HLA in healthy donors. Germline values: CDR1 MNHEY, CDR2 SVGAGI. The CDR3 covers 13 residues. V was cut by 5 bases and J by 10 bases, with 15 bases left in between. As to this clone: Its antigen is currently unknown.

Study-wide results and limits: Later, an analysis found that common viral pathogens appeared to be linked with several of the most significant clusters. Some V segments (TRBV6-2 and TRBV6-3 among them) were excluded as indistinguishable. Across donors, most TCRs were seen rarely, yet some public ones were widespread.

PCR amplification relied on 60 Vbeta primers (plus 13 Jbeta primers). The table came from immunoSEQ multiplex PCR; TCRdb's copy has only in-frame clones and leaves some out. The data hold 150,000 to 200,000 clones, with 65% to 80% observed a single time. The chain is built from TRBV6-5 and TRBJ2-1; D might be TRBD2 (6 bases). This clonotype was obtained from a woman aged 25 to 39 in good health and CMV-seronegative. Sequencing was performed on PBMCs. The CDR3 DNA reads TGTGCCAGCAGTCCTACACTAGCTTCCGAGCAGTTCTTC. This gives the protein CASSPTLASEQFF.